Listed here is a single TCR beta chain. The source of the sample is a study of blood T cell repertoires in COVID-19. About the research overall: PBMCs, B-cell-depleted T cells, or T cells provided the cDNA or gDNA that made up the material.

As originally analysed: For nucleated cells, counts were estimated from reference gene primer amplification. Repertoires were generated with immunoSEQ multiplex PCR, while TCRdb's copy carries only in-frame clones and drops some. The DNA gave D and trimming, while V, J and clone size come from that table. Counted here are roughly 200,000 clones, more than 65% occurring once; the ten biggest clones make up 13%. This CDR3 is 18 amino acids long. Germline values: CDR1 KGHSH, CDR2 LQKENI. Trimming removed 5 bases from V and 7 bases from J, with 27 bases in between. The receptor was derived from a human donor in a cohort sampled during active COVID-19. The chain is built from TRBV18 and TRBJ2-1; a weak D match, TRBD2 (5 bases). The source material was peripheral blood. CDR3 sequence reads: CASSRIEGDPRGGNEQFF. CDR3 nucleotide sequence: TGTGCCAGCTCAAGGATCGAGGGAGACCCTCGCGGTGGTAATGAGCAGTTCTTC.